These 10 T cell receptor beta chains share one sample of origin, sequenced in a study of OX40 agonist ivuxolimab in advanced cancers. Generated by immunoSEQ multiplex PCR, the TCRdb table keeps only in-frame clones and is missing some. The data show some 66,000 clones, with 70% to 90% seen just once and about 0.6% held by the top ten. Sequenced material: CD4+ or CD8+ T cells sorted from blood, taken in a trial of the OX40 agonist ivuxolimab. The receptors derive from an adult with an advanced solid tumor such as melanoma, head and neck, liver or kidney cancer.

The rearrangement joins TRBV5-6 to TRBJ1-1; D not certain. Trimming took 0 bases from V and 3 from J, leaving 15 bases between them. Germline loops: CDR1 SGHDT, CDR2 YYEEEE. CDR3 length equals 16 residues. The CDR3 nucleotides are TGTGCCAGCAGCTTGGGGGTCTCGATAGTGGACACTGAAGCTTTCTTT. Protein product: CASSLGVSIVDTEAFF.

This rearrangement joins TRBV19 to TRBJ2-1, with 8 positions matching TRBD2. Germline V gene sequence: CDR1 LNHDA, CDR2 SQIVND (reference sequence). The CDR3 has 15 amino acids. J was trimmed by 4 bases and V by 4 bases; bases with no gene match: 6. This CDR3 is CASSKVGGEYNEQFF. The CDR3 DNA follows: TGTGCCAGTAGTAAGGTCGGGGGGGAATACAATGAGCAGTTCTTC.

V is TRBV2 and J is TRBJ2-5; the match to TRBD2 covers 8 bases. The length of the CDR3 is 14 residues. Trimming at V came to 6 bases and at J to 7 bases, leaving 10 bases not matched to a gene. In germline, CDR1 is SNHLY, CDR2 FYNNEI. The CDR3 nucleotides are TGTGCCAGCAGGCCCTCTCCGGCGGGGGGGACCCAGTACTTC. Translating gives CASRPSPAGGTQYF. Combining the CDR3 with reference TRBV2 and TRBJ2-5 gives the whole variable domain EPEVTQTPSHQVTQMGQEVILRCVPISNHLYFYWYRQILGQKVEFLVSFYNNEISEKSEIFDDQFSVERPDGSNFTLKIRSTKLEDSAMYFCASRPSPAGGTQYFGPGTRLLVL.

The chain has TRBV28 and TRBJ1-2, with D possibly TRBD1 on 6 matching bases. Germline CDR1 and CDR2: MDHEN and SYDVKM. V was cut by 2 bases and J by 4 bases, with 11 bases left in between. This CDR3 is built from 14 residues. The CDR3 loop is CASSLAGVAYGYTF. CDR3 sequence (DNA): TGTGCCAGCAGTTTAGCAGGGGTGGCCTATGGCTACACCTTC.

The chain couples TRBV5-1 to TRBJ2-3; D not resolved. The CDR3 length is 15 residues. Germline CDR1 SGHRS, CDR2 YFSETQ. Trimming stripped 0 bases from V and 0 bases from J, with 8 bases between. The CDR3 sequence is CASSLARPSTDTQYF. The CDR3 nucleotides read TGCGCCAGCAGCTTGGCCAGGCCGAGCACAGATACGCAGTATTTT.

The chain joins TRBV2 to TRBJ2-7; D is uncertain. CDR1 and CDR2 (germline): SNHLY, FYNNEI. CDR3 length: 18 residues. V gave up 5 bases and J gave up 0 bases, with 23 bases separating them. CDR3 loop: CASSRLPPSERSSYEQYF. CDR3 in DNA: TGTGCCAGCAGTCGCTTACCTCCATCCGAGCGTTCCTCCTACGAGCAGTACTTC.

This clone was seen only a few times. The chain has TRBV25-1 and TRBJ1-1; D unclear. Germline V gene sequence: CDR1 MGHDK, CDR2 SYGVNS. This CDR3 has 13 amino acids. V was shortened by 3 bases and J by 1 base, with 6 bases between the two germline ends. The DNA of the CDR3 is TGTGCCAGCAGTGAGAACCAGAACACTGAAGCTTTCTTT. Translation gives CASSENQNTEAFF.

This rearrangement joins TRBV18 to TRBJ2-3, with 12 bases matching TRBD2. With 4 bases clipped from V and 0 bases from J, the junction kept 5 bases outside the gene matches. Germline loops: CDR1 KGHSH, CDR2 LQKENI. The CDR3 length is 17 residues. This chain's CDR3 is CASSLNGLAGSTDTQYF. DNA of the CDR3: TGTGCCAGCTCACTTAACGGACTAGCGGGAAGCACAGATACGCAGTATTTT. Full variable domain (remainder filled in from reference TRBV18 and TRBJ2-3): NAGVMQNPRHLVRRRGQEARLRCSPMKGHSHVYWYRQLPEEGLKFMVYLQKENIIDESGMPKERFSAEFPKEGPSILRIQQVVRGDSAAYFCASSLNGLAGSTDTQYFGPGTRLTVL.

The chain combines TRBV5-6 with TRBJ1-6; no clear D. Trimming stripped 1 base from V and 6 bases from J, with 5 bases between. CDR3 length equals 13 residues. CDR1 and CDR2 from the germline V gene are SGHDT and YYEEEE. The CDR3 DNA reads TGTGCCAGCAGCTTGAGTGTTAATTCACCCCTCCACTTT. Its protein product is CASSLSVNSPLHF.

This clone has just a few counts. The rearrangement joins TRBV7-9 to TRBJ1-1; D is uncertain. V dropped 5 bases and J dropped 4 bases, with 14 bases sitting between them. The CDR3 spans 14 residues. Germline V gene data show CDR1 as SEHNR and CDR2 as FQNEAQ (reference sequence). The CDR3 reads CASSLSGWITEAFF. The CDR3 DNA sequence: TGTGCCAGCAGCCTTTCGGGGTGGATCACTGAAGCTTTCTTT.